The rows below give T cell receptor beta chains drawn from one sample of a study of tumor and adjacent non-tumor tissue in lung cancer. TCRdb reanalysed the multiplex PCR reads using MiXCR and keeps one entry per CDR3 protein. This sample has about 98,000 distinct CDR3 sequences, with about 80% found just once. Sequencing input: distant non-tumor lung tissue. The origin of the receptors is a man between 60 and 70 years old with small cell lung cancer. Both conserved end residues are trimmed from each CDR3. Each record gives: V gene, D gene, J gene, CDR3 protein. D genes are given only for firm matches.

v_call: TRBV4-1; d_call: .; j_call: TRBJ1-5; cdr3_aa: ASSQEASLALLNQPQH
v_call: TRBV9; d_call: TRBD2; j_call: TRBJ2-1; cdr3_aa: ACSVAGGDIEQF
v_call: TRBV6-1; d_call: TRBD2; j_call: TRBJ2-1; cdr3_aa: ASIFSGTRNDQF
v_call: TRBV12-3/TRBV12-4; d_call: TRBD1; j_call: TRBJ2-3; cdr3_aa: ASGCGTDTQY
v_call: TRBV12-3/TRBV12-4; d_call: TRBD1; j_call: TRBJ2-1; cdr3_aa: ASSLTLQGNVQF
v_call: TRBV20-1; d_call: .; j_call: TRBJ2-7; cdr3_aa: SVRDASAHEQY
v_call: TRBV29-1; d_call: TRBD2; j_call: TRBJ2-1; cdr3_aa: SVAGGLAGGSSYNDQF
v_call: TRBV12-3/TRBV12-4; d_call: .; j_call: TRBJ2-1; cdr3_aa: ASSLKAASSYNAQF
v_call: TRBV24-1; d_call: .; j_call: TRBJ2-3; cdr3_aa: ATSLGGITDTQY
v_call: TRBV12-3/TRBV12-4; d_call: .; j_call: TRBJ2-6; cdr3_aa: ASSWSGSPGLIGANVLT
v_call: TRBV4-2; d_call: TRBD2; j_call: TRBJ2-7; cdr3_aa: ARSRGRTSGNSYEQY
v_call: TRBV11-1; d_call: .; j_call: TRBJ2-1; cdr3_aa: ASSATPRWVPSTSIGEQF
v_call: TRBV11-2; d_call: TRBD2; j_call: TRBJ2-1; cdr3_aa: ACSLGVAGGYYFNEQF
v_call: TRBV4-1; d_call: TRBD1; j_call: TRBJ2-5; cdr3_aa: ASCLLGDRGQESQY